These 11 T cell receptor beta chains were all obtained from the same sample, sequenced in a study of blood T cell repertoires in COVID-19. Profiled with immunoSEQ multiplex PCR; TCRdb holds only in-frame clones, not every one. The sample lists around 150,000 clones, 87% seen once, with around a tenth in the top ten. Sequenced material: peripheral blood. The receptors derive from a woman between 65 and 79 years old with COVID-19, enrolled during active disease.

This CDR3 reads CASSLGGGVTDTQYF. The CDR3 nucleotides are TGTGCCAGCAGTTTAGGCGGGGGGGTCACAGATACGCAGTATTTT. This chain links TRBV27 with TRBJ2-3; 9 bases line up with TRBD2. Per the germline V gene, CDR1 is MNHEY and CDR2 is SMNVEV (reference sequence). The V and J ends lost 2 bases and 2 bases, in that order; junction bases with no gene match: 2. The CDR3 runs 15 residues.

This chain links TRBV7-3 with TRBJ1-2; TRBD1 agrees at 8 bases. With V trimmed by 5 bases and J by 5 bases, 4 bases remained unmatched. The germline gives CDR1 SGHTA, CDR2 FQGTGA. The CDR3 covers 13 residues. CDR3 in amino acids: CASSAGQGYGYTF. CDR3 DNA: TGTGCCAGCAGCGCCGGACAGGGTTATGGCTACACCTTC. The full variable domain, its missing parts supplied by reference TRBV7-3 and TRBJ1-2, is GAGVSQTPSNKVTEKGKYVELRCDPISGHTALYWYRQSLGQGPEFLIYFQGTGAADDSGLPNDRFFAVRPEGSVSTLKIQRTERGDSAVYLCASSAGQGYGYTFGSGTRLTVV.

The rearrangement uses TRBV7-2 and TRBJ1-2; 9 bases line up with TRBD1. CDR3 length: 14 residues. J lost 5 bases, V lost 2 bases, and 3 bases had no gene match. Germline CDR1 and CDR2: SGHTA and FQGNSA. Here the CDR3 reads CASSLFGQGYGYTF. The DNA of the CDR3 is TGTGCCAGCAGCTTATTCGGACAGGGGTATGGCTACACCTTC.

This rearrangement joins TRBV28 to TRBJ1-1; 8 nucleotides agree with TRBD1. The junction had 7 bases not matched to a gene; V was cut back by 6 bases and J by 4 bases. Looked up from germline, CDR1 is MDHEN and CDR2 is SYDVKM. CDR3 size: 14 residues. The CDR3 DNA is TGTGCCAGCAGGCAGGGGGCGCGTATCACTGAAGCTTTCTTT. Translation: CASRQGARITEAFF.

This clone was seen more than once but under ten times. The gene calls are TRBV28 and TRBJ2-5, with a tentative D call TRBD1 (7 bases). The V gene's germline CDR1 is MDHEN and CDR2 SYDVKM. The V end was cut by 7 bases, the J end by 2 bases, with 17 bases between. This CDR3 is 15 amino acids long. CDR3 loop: CASNFRGAGQETQYF. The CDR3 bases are TGTGCCAGCAACTTCAGGGGGGCGGGTCAAGAGACCCAGTACTTC.

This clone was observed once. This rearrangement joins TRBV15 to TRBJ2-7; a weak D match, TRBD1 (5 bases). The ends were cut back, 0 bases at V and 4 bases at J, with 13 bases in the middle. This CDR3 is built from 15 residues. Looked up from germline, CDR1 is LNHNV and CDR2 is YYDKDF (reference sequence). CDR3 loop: CATSRDQGLGYEQYF. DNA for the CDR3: TGTGCCACCAGCAGAGATCAGGGATTAGGGTACGAGCAGTACTTC.

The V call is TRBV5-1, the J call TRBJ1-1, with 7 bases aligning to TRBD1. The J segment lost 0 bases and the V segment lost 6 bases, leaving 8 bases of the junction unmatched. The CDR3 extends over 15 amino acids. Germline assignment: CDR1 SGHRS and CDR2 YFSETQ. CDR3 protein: CASTRDRLMNTEAFF. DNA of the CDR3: TGCGCCAGCACCAGGGACAGACTCATGAACACTGAAGCTTTCTTT.

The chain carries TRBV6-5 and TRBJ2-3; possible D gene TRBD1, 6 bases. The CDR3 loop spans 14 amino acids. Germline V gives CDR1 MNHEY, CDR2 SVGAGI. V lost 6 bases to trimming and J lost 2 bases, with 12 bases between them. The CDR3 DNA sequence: TGTGCCAGCAGACCCGGACAGAACACAGATACGCAGTATTTT. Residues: CASRPGQNTDTQYF.

In DNA form, the CDR3 reads TGTGCCAGCAGCGTAGTCGGACTAGCCCAAGAGACCCAGTACTTC. This translates into CASSVVGLAQETQYF. J is TRBJ2-5 and V is TRBV9, with 8 bases matching TRBD2. CDR1 and CDR2 from the germline V gene are SGDLS and YYNGEE. The length of the CDR3 is 15 residues. Trimming cost V 0 bases and J 1 base; bases outside gene matches: 2.

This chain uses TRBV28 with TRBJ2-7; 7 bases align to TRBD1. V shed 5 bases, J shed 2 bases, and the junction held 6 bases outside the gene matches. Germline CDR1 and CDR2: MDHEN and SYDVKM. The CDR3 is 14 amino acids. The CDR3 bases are TGTGCCAGCAGTACCGGGACAGTCGCCTACGAGCAGTACTTC. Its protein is CASSTGTVAYEQYF.

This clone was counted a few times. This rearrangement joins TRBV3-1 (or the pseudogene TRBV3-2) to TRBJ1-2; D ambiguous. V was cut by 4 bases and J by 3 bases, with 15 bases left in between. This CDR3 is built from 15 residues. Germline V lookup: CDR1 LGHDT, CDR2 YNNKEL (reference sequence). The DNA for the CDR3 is TGTGCCAGCAGCCCTATTGCGGGAGGCCACTATGGCTACACCTTC. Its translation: CASSPIAGGHYGYTF.